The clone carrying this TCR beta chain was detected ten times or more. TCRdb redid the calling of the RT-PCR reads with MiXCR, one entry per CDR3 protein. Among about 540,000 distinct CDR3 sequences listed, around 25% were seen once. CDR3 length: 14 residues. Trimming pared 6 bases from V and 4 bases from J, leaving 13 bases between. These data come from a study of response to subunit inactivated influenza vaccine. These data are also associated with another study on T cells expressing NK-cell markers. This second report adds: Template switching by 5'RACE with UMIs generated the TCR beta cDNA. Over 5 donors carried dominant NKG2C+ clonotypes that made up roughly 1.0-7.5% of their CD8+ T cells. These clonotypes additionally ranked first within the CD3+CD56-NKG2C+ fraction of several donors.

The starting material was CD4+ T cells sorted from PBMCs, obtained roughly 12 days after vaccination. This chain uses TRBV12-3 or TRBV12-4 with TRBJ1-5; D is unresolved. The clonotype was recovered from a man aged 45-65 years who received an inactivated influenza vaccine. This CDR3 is CASSPPGSNQPQHF. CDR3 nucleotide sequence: TGTGCCAGCAGCCCCCCGGGGTCGAATCAGCCCCAGCATTTT.